Listed below are T cell receptor beta chains from one sample, sequenced in a study of cytomegalovirus exposure and HLA in healthy donors. Method: immunoSEQ multiplex PCR; TCRdb's copy keeps in-frame clones and lacks some. Among approximately 160,000 clones listed, around 96% were seen once. The sample comprised PBMCs. These receptors were collected from a woman under 30 in good health and CMV-seronegative. The CDR3 runs from the conserved cysteine through the conserved F or W. A D gene is named only where the DNA matches it firmly. Expanded clones get a size class; other rows say once, few or many, or leave the size out.

>TRBJ1-5|TRBD1|TRBV2|14|once
TGTGCCAGCAGGCCCGGGACAGTAAATCAGCCCCAGCATTTT
CASRPGTVNQPQHF
>TRBJ2-7|TRBD1|TRBV7-9|14|-
TGTGCCAGCAGCTTAGACAGGGGGCATGACGAGCAGTACTTC
CASSLDRGHDEQYF
>TRBJ1-2|-|TRBV27|13|-
TGTGCCAGCAGTTTCGAAAGGGGATATGGCTACACCTTC
CASSFERGYGYTF
>TRBJ1-4|-|TRBV30|13|-
TGTGCCTGGTCAGGGCAGGGAGGAGAAAAACTGTTTTTT
CAWSGQGGEKLFF
>TRBJ2-2|TRBD1|TRBV4-2|15|once
TGTGCCAGCAGCCAAGCTGAACAGGGGACCGGGGAGCTGTTTTTT
CASSQAEQGTGELFF
>TRBJ2-1|-|TRBV14|13|-
TGTGCCAGCAGGGTGGACTTATACAATGAGCAGTTCTTC
CASRVDLYNEQFF
>TRBJ2-3|TRBD2|TRBV6-5|15|-
TGTGCCACCAAAGCGGGGGGGCATGGCACAGATACGCAGTATTTT
CATKAGGHGTDTQYF
>TRBJ2-1|TRBD2|TRBV7-3|14|-
TGTGCCAGCAGCTTAGCGGGGGGCCAGGGTGAGCAGTTCTTC
CASSLAGGQGEQFF
>TRBJ1-6|-|TRBV7-2|14|-
TGTGCCAGCAGCCCAAGAACAGGGAATTCACCCCTCCACTTT
CASSPRTGNSPLHF
>TRBJ2-2|-|TRBV7-8|10|few
TGTGCCAGCAGCTCAGGGGAGCTGTTTTTT
CASSSGELFF
>TRBJ1-2|-|TRBV19|13|-
TGTGCCAGTAGTATAGAAAAAGGGAGCGGCTACACCTTC
CASSIEKGSGYTF
>TRBJ2-1|TRBD1|TRBV7-6|14|-
TGTGCCAGCAGCTCCCATCCCGACAGGGCTGGTCGGTTCTTC
CASSSHPDRAGRFF
>TRBJ2-5|TRBD2|TRBV11-3|15|-
TGTGCCAGCAGCTCCAGGACCGGGAGGTCAGAGACCCAGTACTTC
CASSSRTGRSETQYF
>TRBJ2-7|-|TRBV4-1|13|-
TGCGCCAGCAGCCAACTTACAGATTACGAGCAGTACTTC
CASSQLTDYEQYF
>TRBJ2-6|-|TRBV7-2|15|-
TGTGCCAGCAGCTGGCCCCGCTCTGGGGCCAACGTCCTGACTTTC
CASSWPRSGANVLTF
>TRBJ1-5|-|TRBV2|16|-
TGTGCCAGCAGTGAAGCGGAACAGACAGGCAATCAGCCCCAGCATTTT
CASSEAEQTGNQPQHF
>TRBJ2-5|TRBD2|TRBV29-1|15|-
TGCAGCGTTGACGGGGCGGCGGGGGGACGGGAGACCCAGTACTTC
CSVDGAAGGRETQYF
>TRBJ2-2|TRBD1|TRBV5-4|17|-
TGTGCCAGCAGTCCCACAGGGGCCGCGTCGAACACCGGGGAGCTGTTTTTT
CASSPTGAASNTGELFF
>TRBJ2-1|-|TRBV6-5|15|-
TGTGCCAGCAGTTACGACACAAGCTCCTACAATGAGCAGTTCTTC
CASSYDTSSYNEQFF
>TRBJ2-1|TRBD2|TRBV4-2|14|-
TGTGCCAGCAGCCAAGGAGCTGGGGGGGATGAGCAGTTCTTC
CASSQGAGGDEQFF
>TRBJ1-2|TRBD1|TRBV5-6|16|-
TGTGCCAGCAGCTTGGCCCGCAGGGGGTCTCTCTATGGCTACACCTTC
CASSLARRGSLYGYTF
>TRBJ1-6|TRBD1|TRBV15|16|once
TGTGCCACCAGCACCCGGACAGGGCCTGATAATTCACCCCTCCACTTT
CATSTRTGPDNSPLHF
>TRBJ2-7|-|TRBV11-2|13|-
TGTGCCAGCAGCCCAACAGACAGTCACGAGCAGTACTTC
CASSPTDSHEQYF
>TRBJ2-5|TRBD2|TRBV5-5|16|-
TGTGCCAGCAGCCCTACTAGCGGGGGGCTAAGGGGGGCCCAGTACTTC
CASSPTSGGLRGAQYF
>TRBJ1-4|-|TRBV5-6|16|-
TGTGCCAGCAGCCCCAACCGACAGGCGATTACCGAAAAACTGTTTTTT
CASSPNRQAITEKLFF
>TRBJ1-2|-|TRBV27|15|-
TGTGCCAGCAGTTCCGGTATTGGGGCCAGCTATGGCTACACCTTC
CASSSGIGASYGYTF
>TRBJ1-2|-|TRBV19|12|-
TGTGCCAGCAGGGCAGTGACCTATGGCTACACCTTC
CASRAVTYGYTF
>TRBJ2-7|TRBD2|TRBV2|16|-
TGTGCCAGCAGGGGATTGACTAGCGGGGGGGCCTCCGAGCAGTACTTC
CASRGLTSGGASEQYF
>TRBJ1-2|-|TRBV14|15|once
TGTGCCAGCAGCCAAGAGGCGGGACGGTTCTATGGCTACACCTTC
CASSQEAGRFYGYTF
>TRBJ2-3|-|TRBV6-5|13|once
TGTGCCAGCAGCCGCGGTAGCACAGATACGCAGTATTTT
CASSRGSTDTQYF
>TRBJ1-6|TRBD1|TRBV6-5|15|-
TGTGCCAGCAGGGATGGGGACAGGCTTAATTCACCCCTCCACTTT
CASRDGDRLNSPLHF
>TRBJ2-2|TRBD1|TRBV7-9|14|-
TGTGCCAGCAGCCCAGGGGGAAACACCGGGGAGCTGTTTTTT
CASSPGGNTGELFF
>TRBJ2-3|TRBD1|TRBV7-9|17|once
TGTGCCAGCAGCGCCCCCGACAGGGGGTGGATCACAGATACGCAGTATTTT
CASSAPDRGWITDTQYF
>TRBJ1-1|-|TRBV30|15|-
TGTGCCTGGAGAGAGGCGGGACCGCTGAACACTGAAGCTTTCTTT
CAWREAGPLNTEAFF
>TRBJ1-1|-|TRBV20-1|10|-
TGCAGTGCCCAGTTCAGTGAAGCTTTCTTT
CSAQFSEAFF
>TRBJ1-4|-|TRBV4-1|15|-
TGCGCCAGCAGCCTAGGAGGCAGTCTTAATGAAAAACTGTTTTTT
CASSLGGSLNEKLFF
>TRBJ1-1|TRBD1|TRBV7-9|15|-
TGTGCCAGCAGCTTGAGAGTTGGGCAGGGGGCTTCAGCTTTCTTT
CASSLRVGQGASAFF
>TRBJ2-2|TRBD2|TRBV7-3|15|-
TGTGCCAGCAGCTTAGGACTAGCGGGGTCCGGGGAGCTGTTTTTT
CASSLGLAGSGELFF
>TRBJ2-2|-|TRBV4-1|16|-
TGCGCCAGCAGCCAAGGGTTGGGGCAGAACACCGGGGAGCTGTTTTTT
CASSQGLGQNTGELFF
>TRBJ1-4|-|TRBV6-1|15|-
TGTGCCAGCAGTGAACAATGGGGGCCGAACGAAAAACTGTTTTTT
CASSEQWGPNEKLFF
>TRBJ1-1|-|TRBV5-1|15|-
TGCGCCAGCAGCACCGAGGGGGTCTTATCCACTGAAGCTTTCTTT
CASSTEGVLSTEAFF
>TRBJ2-5|TRBD2|TRBV7-3|15|-
TGTGCCAGCAGCTGGACGGGGGGGGAAAGAGAGACCCAGTACTTC
CASSWTGGERETQYF
>TRBJ2-7|-|TRBV7-9|12|-
TGTGCCATTGAGGGGGATACCTACGAGCAGTACTTC
CAIEGDTYEQYF
>TRBJ2-1|-|TRBV2|16|once
TGTGCCAGCAGTGAATATAGGGGCCCAGGTCACAATGAGCAGTTCTTC
CASSEYRGPGHNEQFF
>TRBJ1-1|-|TRBV2|13|-
TGTGCCAGCAGGTTGCAGTTGAACACTGAAGCTTTCTTT
CASRLQLNTEAFF
>TRBJ2-1|TRBD1|TRBV9|15|-
TGTGCCAGCAGCGAGGAGACAGGGGTATACAATGAGCAGTTCTTC
CASSEETGVYNEQFF
>TRBJ1-1|-|TRBV18|15|-
TGTGCCAGCTCACCAAATGGAGGCATGAACACTGAAGCTTTCTTT
CASSPNGGMNTEAFF
>TRBJ1-4|TRBD1|TRBV6-5|13|once
TGTGCCAGCAGTCGGGGACAGGGTGAAAAACTGTTTTTT
CASSRGQGEKLFF
>TRBJ2-2|TRBD1|TRBV9|16|-
TGTGCCAGCAGCCCTTTGGACAGGGCGAACACCGGGGAGCTGTTTTTT
CASSPLDRANTGELFF
>TRBJ1-1|-|TRBV5-4|14|-
TGTGCCAGCAGTCCCCTTGGGCCGAACACTGAAGCTTTCTTT
CASSPLGPNTEAFF
>TRBJ1-4|-|TRBV30|13|-
TGTGCCTGGAGTGATAGACAGTTTGAAAAACTGTTTTTT
CAWSDRQFEKLFF
>TRBJ1-6|-|TRBV7-2|13|-
TGTGCCAGCAGCTTAGACTCAGGTTCACCCCTCCACTTT
CASSLDSGSPLHF
>TRBJ2-1|-|TRBV6-5|11|-
TGTGCCAGCAGTCAGGGCAATGAGCAGTTCTTC
CASSQGNEQFF
>TRBJ2-3|-|TRBV29-1|12|-
TGCAGCGTTGTAAGGGGTGCAGATACGCAGTATTTT
CSVVRGADTQYF
>TRBJ2-5|TRBD2|TRBV11-1|17|-
TGTGCCAGCAGCATAGGCGTCCGGCGGGGGGGCGGTGAGACCCAGTACTTC
CASSIGVRRGGGETQYF
>TRBJ1-6|-|TRBV18|16|-
TGTGCCAGCTCACTACTAGGGGAACAGGGAAATTCACCCCTCCACTTT
CASSLLGEQGNSPLHF
>TRBJ2-6|TRBD1|TRBV18|17|-
TGTGCCAGCTCACGCTGGACAGGGACCTCTGGGGCCAACGTCCTGACTTTC
CASSRWTGTSGANVLTF
>TRBJ2-3|TRBD2|TRBV19|15|-
TGTGCCAGTAGTCGGACTAGCGGGGTCACAGATACGCAGTATTTT
CASSRTSGVTDTQYF
>TRBJ1-6|TRBD1|TRBV2|15|-
TGTGCCAGCAGTAATCGGGACAGGGTCAATTCACCCCTCCACTTT
CASSNRDRVNSPLHF